A selection of T cell receptor beta chains follows, all from one sample in a study of T cells after yellow fever vaccination. TCRdb fed the 5' RACE reads into MiXCR, producing one record per CDR3 protein. The data contain 500,000 to 650,000 distinct CDR3 sequences, about 12% of them singletons. The specimen comprised PBMCs, sampled on the day of the yellow fever booster vaccination. Receptor source: a man aged 25-45 years who received the YFV17D yellow fever vaccine. Both conserved end residues are trimmed from each CDR3.

TRBJ1-2	TRBV20-1	SAHPRDFYGYT
TRBJ2-2	TRBV6-2/TRBV6-3	ASSYLGTIPPSSTGELF
TRBJ1-2	TRBV12-3/TRBV12-4	ASSFDTAGGSNYGYT
TRBJ1-1	TRBV20-1	KGLEAF
TRBJ2-1	TRBV5-1	ASSLATSKSYNEQF
TRBJ1-6	TRBV5-1	ASSQDPTGVGSPLH
TRBJ2-7	TRBV5-1	ASSSKAGGHYEQY
TRBJ1-1	TRBV4-3	ASSQDPGMGTEAF
TRBJ2-3	TRBV5-1	ASSPRPQTDTQY
TRBJ2-1	TRBV12-3/TRBV12-4	ASSFLATNEQF
TRBJ2-3	TRBV7-2	ASSLDSGRPADTQY
TRBJ2-2	TRBV5-1	ASSPPAGPNTGELF
TRBJ2-7	TRBV7-6	ASSTRQGLNEQY
TRBJ2-6	TRBV5-8	ASSLDVEANVLT
TRBJ2-5	TRBV5-1	ASSCTLASTGTQY
TRBJ2-2	TRBV30	AWSVQDGELF
TRBJ2-5	TRBV5-1	ASSLGQGNTETQY
TRBJ2-1	TRBV29-1	SVASLTEQF
TRBJ1-5	TRBV6-2/TRBV6-3	ASSYAYSNQPQH
TRBJ1-2	TRBV5-1	ASSLVFPQPRDTGSNYGYT
TRBJ2-1	TRBV9	ASSVSSGAYNEQF